Below, one T cell receptor (beta chain) is given with its context. The antigen is undetermined. CD27 and CD45RA staining defined memory subsets for TEMRA sorting. Sequencing of TCR beta was undertaken in CD8+ and CD4+ T cells derived from blood. Reverse transcription used about 0.45 to 1 ug RNA and random hexamers. Across 54 Vbeta and 13 Jbeta, immunoSEQ multiplex PCR amplified TCR beta CDR3. TCRdb re-called the immunoSEQ multiplex PCR reads with MiXCR, one entry per CDR3 protein. The table records 2,000 or so distinct CDR3 sequences, about 69% of them present only once. The data were obtained in a study of CD8 T cells in Susac syndrome. Study findings and constraints: Within total CD8+ repertoires, 15 to 20 Susac-specific public clones were found, and within CD8+ TEMRA repertoires, roughly 5.

Germline CDR1 is SEHNR and CDR2 is FQNEAQ (reference sequence). The CDR3 is made up of 17 amino acids. The V end lost 4 bases, the J end lost 3 bases, and 21 bases lay between the germline ends. This chain uses TRBV7-9 with TRBJ1-1; D might be TRBD1 (6 bases). The sequence came from a human donor with Susac syndrome. The sequenced sample consisted of CD8+ TEMRA cells from PBMCs. Subset here: FACS-sorted terminally differentiated effector memory CD8+ T cells re-expressing CD45RA (CD8+ TEMRA). The CDR3 region has the DNA TGTGCCAGCAGCTACGAAGTCCGCTCCTCAGGGGACACTGAAGCTTTCTTT. Protein: CASSYEVRSSGDTEAFF.